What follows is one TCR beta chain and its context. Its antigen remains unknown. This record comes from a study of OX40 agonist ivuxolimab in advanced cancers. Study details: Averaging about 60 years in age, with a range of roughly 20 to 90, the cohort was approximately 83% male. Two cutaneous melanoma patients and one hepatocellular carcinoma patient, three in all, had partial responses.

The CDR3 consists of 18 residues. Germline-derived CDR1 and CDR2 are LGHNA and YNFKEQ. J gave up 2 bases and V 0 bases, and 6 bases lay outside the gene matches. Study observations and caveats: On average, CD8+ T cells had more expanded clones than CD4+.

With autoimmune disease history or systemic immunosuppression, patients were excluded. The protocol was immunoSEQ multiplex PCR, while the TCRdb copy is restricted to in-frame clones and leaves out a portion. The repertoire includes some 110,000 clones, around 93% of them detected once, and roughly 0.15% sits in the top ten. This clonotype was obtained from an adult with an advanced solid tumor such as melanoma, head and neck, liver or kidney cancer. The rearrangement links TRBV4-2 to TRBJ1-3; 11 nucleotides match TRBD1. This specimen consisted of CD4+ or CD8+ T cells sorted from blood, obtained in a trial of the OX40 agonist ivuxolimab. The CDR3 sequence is CASSQEVRGQGAGNTIYF. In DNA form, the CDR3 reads TGTGCCAGCAGCCAAGAGGTCCGGGGACAGGGGGCTGGAAACACCATATATTTT.